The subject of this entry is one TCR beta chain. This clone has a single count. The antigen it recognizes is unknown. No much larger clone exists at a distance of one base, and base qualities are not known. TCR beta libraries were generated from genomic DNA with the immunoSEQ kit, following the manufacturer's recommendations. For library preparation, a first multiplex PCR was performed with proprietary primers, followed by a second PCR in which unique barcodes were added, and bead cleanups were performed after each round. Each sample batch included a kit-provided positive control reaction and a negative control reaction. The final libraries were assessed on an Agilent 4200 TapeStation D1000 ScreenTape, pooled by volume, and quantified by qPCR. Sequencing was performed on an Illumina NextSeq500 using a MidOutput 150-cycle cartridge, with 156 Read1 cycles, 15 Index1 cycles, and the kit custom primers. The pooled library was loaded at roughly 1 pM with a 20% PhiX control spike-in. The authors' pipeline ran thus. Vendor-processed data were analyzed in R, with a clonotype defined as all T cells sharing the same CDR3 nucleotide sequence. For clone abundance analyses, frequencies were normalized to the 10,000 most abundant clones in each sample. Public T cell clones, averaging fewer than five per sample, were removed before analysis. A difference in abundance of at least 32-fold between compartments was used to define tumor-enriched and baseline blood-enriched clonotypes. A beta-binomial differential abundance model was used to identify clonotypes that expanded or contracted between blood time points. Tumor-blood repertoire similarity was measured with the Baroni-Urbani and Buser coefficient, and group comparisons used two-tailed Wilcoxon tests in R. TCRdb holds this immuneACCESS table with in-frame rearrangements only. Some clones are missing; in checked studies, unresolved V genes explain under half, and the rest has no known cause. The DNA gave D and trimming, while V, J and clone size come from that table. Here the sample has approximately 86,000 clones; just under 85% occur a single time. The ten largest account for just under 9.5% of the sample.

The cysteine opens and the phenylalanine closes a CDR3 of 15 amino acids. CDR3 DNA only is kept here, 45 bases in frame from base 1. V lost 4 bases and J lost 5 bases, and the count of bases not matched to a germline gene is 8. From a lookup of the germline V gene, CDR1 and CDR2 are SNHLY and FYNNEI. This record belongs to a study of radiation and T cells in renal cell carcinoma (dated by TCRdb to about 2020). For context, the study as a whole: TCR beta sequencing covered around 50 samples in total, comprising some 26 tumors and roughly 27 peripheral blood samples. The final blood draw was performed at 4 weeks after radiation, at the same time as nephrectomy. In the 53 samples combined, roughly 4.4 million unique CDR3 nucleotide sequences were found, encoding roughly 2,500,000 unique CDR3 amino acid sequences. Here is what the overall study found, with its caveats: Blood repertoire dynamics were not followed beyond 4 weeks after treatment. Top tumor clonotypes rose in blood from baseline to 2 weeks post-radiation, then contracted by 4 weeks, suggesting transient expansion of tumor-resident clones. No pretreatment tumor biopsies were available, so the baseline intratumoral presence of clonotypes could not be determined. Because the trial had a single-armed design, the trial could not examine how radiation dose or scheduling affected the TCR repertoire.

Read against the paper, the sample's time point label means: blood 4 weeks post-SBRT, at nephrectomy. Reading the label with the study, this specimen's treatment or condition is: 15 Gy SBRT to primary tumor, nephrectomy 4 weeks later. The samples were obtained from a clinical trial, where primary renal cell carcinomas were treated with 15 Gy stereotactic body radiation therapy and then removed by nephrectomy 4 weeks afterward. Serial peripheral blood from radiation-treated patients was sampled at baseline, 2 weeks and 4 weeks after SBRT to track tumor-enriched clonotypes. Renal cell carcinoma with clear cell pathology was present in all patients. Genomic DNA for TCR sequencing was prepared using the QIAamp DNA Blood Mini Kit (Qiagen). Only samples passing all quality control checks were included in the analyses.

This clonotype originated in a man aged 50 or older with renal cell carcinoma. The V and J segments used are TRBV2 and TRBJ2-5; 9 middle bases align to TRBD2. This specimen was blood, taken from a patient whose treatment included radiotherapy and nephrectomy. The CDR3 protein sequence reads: CASSGERGAYETQYF. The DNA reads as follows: TGTGCCAGCAGTGGAGAGCGGGGGGCTTATGAGACCCAGTACTTC.